This is a list of T cell receptor beta chains from one sample in a study of regulatory T cells in long-lasting Graves disease. TCRdb re-derived calls from the multiplex PCR reads in MiXCR, one entry per CDR3 protein. The sample includes about 660,000 distinct CDR3 sequences, around 30% of them seen just once. Sequenced material: peripheral blood mononuclear cells (PBMCs), taken when the disease was refractory, from a patient treated with antithyroid drugs. The receptors were gathered from a female donor with Graves disease. The CDR3 runs from the conserved cysteine through the conserved F or W. A D gene is named only where the DNA matches it firmly. Clone size is not always given. Where it is, it says once, few, many or a class for expanded clones.

V gene	D gene	J gene	clone size	CDR3 DNA	CDR3 protein
TRBV28	.	TRBJ1-2	once	TGTGCCAGCAGTTTTGGGGGGCCTAAGAGCTATGGCTACACCTTC	CASSFGGPKSYGYTF
TRBV5-1	TRBD1	TRBJ1-4	once	TGCGCCAGCAGCTTGTTTCCCAGGGGGCCCACTGGGAGTAATGAAAAACTGTTTTTT	CASSLFPRGPTGSNEKLFF
TRBV2	.	TRBJ1-5	few	TGTGCCAGCAGTGATGGAGGGTCCAATCAGCCCCAGCATTTT	CASSDGGSNQPQHF
TRBV20-1	TRBD1	TRBJ1-1	few	TGCAGTGCTTTGGACAGGGACACTGAAGCTTTCTTT	CSALDRDTEAFF
TRBV7-2	.	TRBJ1-6	few	TGTGCCAGCAGCCTTAAACAGGGTCGAAATTCACCCCTCCACTTT	CASSLKQGRNSPLHF
TRBV28	.	TRBJ1-5	.	TGTGCCAGCAGGAGAAGTTATAGCAATCAGCCCCAGCATTTT	CASRRSYSNQPQHF
TRBV11-2	.	TRBJ1-3	.	TGTGCCAGCAGCCTGACAGTCTCTGGAAACACCATATATTTT	CASSLTVSGNTIYF
TRBV20-1	.	TRBJ1-2	.	TGCAGTGCCACACAGGATAACTATGGCTACACCTTC	CSATQDNYGYTF
TRBV29-1	TRBD2	TRBJ2-4	.	TGCAGCGTTGACCAGCTAGCGGGTATAGCCAAAAACATTCAGTACTTC	CSVDQLAGIAKNIQYF
TRBV5-4	.	TRBJ2-5	.	TGTGCCAGCAGCTTGGGACAGCTTTCCAAAGAGACCCAGTACTTC	CASSLGQLSKETQYF
TRBV13	.	TRBJ2-5	few	TGTGCCAGCAGTGTTTACGAGTACCAAGAGACCCAGTACTTC	CASSVYEYQETQYF
TRBV5-1	TRBD2	TRBJ2-7	few	TGCGCCAGCAGCTGGGGACTAGCGGGAGGGCCGGGACTCTACGAGCAGTACTTC	CASSWGLAGGPGLYEQYF
TRBV6-6	.	TRBJ2-2	few	TGTGCCAGCAGTTACTCGGGGGGAACGGGGGAGCTGTTTTTT	CASSYSGGTGELFF
TRBV10-2	TRBD2	TRBJ2-5	.	TGCGCCAGCAGGGGGACTAGCGGGAGTTTGGAGACCCAGTACTTC	CASRGTSGSLETQYF
TRBV9	.	TRBJ1-6	.	TGTGCCAGCAGCCAAAGCGGAGGTTTGGAATCACCCCTCCACTTT	CASSQSGGLESPLHF
TRBV5-1	TRBD1	TRBJ1-2	few	TGCGCCAGCAGTTGGACAGGGGGCGCGGATGGCTACACCTTC	CASSWTGGADGYTF
TRBV4-1	.	TRBJ2-2	.	TGCGCCAGCAGCCATCACAGGGGGGGAGGCACCGGGGAGCTGTTTTTT	CASSHHRGGGTGELFF
TRBV12-3/TRBV12-4	.	TRBJ1-5	.	TGTGCCAGCAACGCCGAGGTTCGAGGTCCGGCCCAGCATTTT	CASNAEVRGPAQHF
TRBV27	.	TRBJ2-2	.	TGTGCCAGCAGTTTATCGGAAGGAACCGGGGAGCTGTTTTTT	CASSLSEGTGELFF
TRBV12-3/TRBV12-4	TRBD2	TRBJ2-5	many	TGTGCCAGCAGTTTTAGCGGGAGGACCCAAGAGACCCAGTACTTC	CASSFSGRTQETQYF
TRBV5-1	.	TRBJ2-1	.	TGCGCCAGCAGCTTGCTGGCGTCAACCTACAATGAGCAGTTCTTC	CASSLLASTYNEQFF
TRBV28	.	TRBJ1-1	many	TGTGCCAGCAGTGGTATGGGTTACACTGAAGCTTTCTTT	CASSGMGYTEAFF
TRBV30	.	TRBJ1-5	.	TGTGCCTGGAGTAGGATTGACCGGGACAAAAATAGCAATCAGCCCCAGCATTTT	CAWSRIDRDKNSNQPQHF
TRBV12-3/TRBV12-4	TRBD1	TRBJ1-2	many	TGTGCCAGCAGCGGACAGGGTTTCTTCGGCTACACCTTC	CASSGQGFFGYTF
TRBV5-1	TRBD2	TRBJ2-2	.	TGTGCCAGCAGCAGAGGACTAGCGGGAGTCGATACCGGGGAGCTGTTTTTT	CASSRGLAGVDTGELFF
TRBV10-3	TRBD1	TRBJ1-1	.	TGTGCCATCAGCATCACGTATAAGGACAGGGAAGAGGCTTTCTTT	CAISITYKDREEAFF
TRBV6-1	TRBD2	TRBJ2-5	few	TGTGCCAGCAGTGAAATCGGTCTAGCGGGAGGGACCCAGTACTTC	CASSEIGLAGGTQYF
TRBV5-1	TRBD2	TRBJ2-5	.	TGCGCCAGCAGCTTAGATAGCGGGATCGAGACCCAGTACTTC	CASSLDSGIETQYF
TRBV6-1	.	TRBJ1-6	.	TGTGCCAGCAGTGAAGAACGGAAGTTAGGACAGCCCTTTAGGGATTCACCCCTCCACTTT	CASSEERKLGQPFRDSPLHF
TRBV29-1	TRBD1	TRBJ1-2	.	TGCAGCGCTTCCGGGACAGGGGGCGCGTTCTATGGCTACACCTTC	CSASGTGGAFYGYTF
TRBV12-3/TRBV12-4	.	TRBJ2-7	.	TGTGCCAGCAGTTCCCCACTCAGTGGGCACGAGCAGTACTTC	CASSSPLSGHEQYF
TRBV2	TRBD2	TRBJ2-4	many	TGTGCCAGCACGGGAGCGGGAATAGCCAAAAACATTCAGTACTTC	CASTGAGIAKNIQYF
TRBV20-1	.	TRBJ2-7	.	TGCAGTGCGCAGATTTCCTACGAGCAGTACTTC	CSAQISYEQYF
TRBV12-3/TRBV12-4	TRBD1	TRBJ1-5	many	TGTGCCAGCAGTTTAGGAGGGACAGGGAGTAAGCCCCAGCATTTT	CASSLGGTGSKPQHF
TRBV19	.	TRBJ2-1	.	TGTGCCAGTACCTCGAACAATGAGCAGTTCTTC	CASTSNNEQFF
TRBV5-1	.	TRBJ1-1	few	TGCGCCAGCAGCTTAGACGGGACGGGCACTGAAGCTTTCTTT	CASSLDGTGTEAFF
TRBV28	TRBD1	TRBJ1-2	many	TGTGCCAGCACCCTTACAGGGGGATCATTCTATGGCTACACCTTC	CASTLTGGSFYGYTF
TRBV28	.	TRBJ2-2	many	TGTGCCAGCAGCAGGGTCGGGGAGCTGTTTTTT	CASSRVGELFF
TRBV6-5	.	TRBJ2-7	.	TGTGCCAGCAGTTACAGTTTACAGGGTCCAAATTACGAGCAGTACTTC	CASSYSLQGPNYEQYF
TRBV12-3/TRBV12-4	TRBD1	TRBJ1-4	many	TGTGCCAGCAGGTTGGACAGGGGGCGTGAAAAACTGTTTTTT	CASRLDRGREKLFF
TRBV6-5	.	TRBJ1-3	.	TGTGCCAGCAGTTACGGCAGGGAGCTTGGAAACACCATATATTTT	CASSYGRELGNTIYF
TRBV7-9	.	TRBJ1-1	few	TGTGCCAGCACCATTGGGGAGTTGATGAACACTGAAGCTTTCTTT	CASTIGELMNTEAFF
TRBV6-8	.	TRBJ1-3	.	TGCGCCAGCAGTATCCGGGCTGGAAACACCATATATTTT	CASSIRAGNTIYF
TRBV6-1	.	TRBJ1-2	.	TGTGCCGGCCCAGGACCCTATGGCTACACCTTC	CAGPGPYGYTF
TRBV27	TRBD1	TRBJ2-5	.	TGTGCCAGCAGTGGGACAGGGGAGGGGGTGACTTACTTC	CASSGTGEGVTYF
TRBV10-3	.	TRBJ2-5	.	TGTGCCGTGAGGACAGTCCAAGAGACCCAGTACTTC	CAVRTVQETQYF
TRBV13	.	TRBJ2-2	.	TGTGCCAGCAGCTTAGGTCACCCGGGCACCGGGGAGCTGTTTTTT	CASSLGHPGTGELFF
TRBV2	.	TRBJ1-5	many	TGTGCCAGCAGTGAAGTTGGGGGGGTCTCGCCCCAGCATTTT	CASSEVGGVSPQHF